This record concerns one T cell receptor beta chain sequence. Its antigen is not identified. Regions amplified from RNA transcripts were the TCR beta CDR3 regions. When the TCR CDR3 underwent first-round RT-PCR, the HTBI primer set was used. TCRdb re-called the multiplex PCR reads through MiXCR, storing one row per CDR3 protein. The table records approximately 380,000 distinct CDR3 sequences, 18% of them present only once. The CDR3 loop spans 15 amino acids. Per germline, CDR1 SGHRS and CDR2 YFSETQ. V was cut by 4 bases and J by 5 bases, with 18 bases left in between. The sample is drawn from a study of T cells in Graves' hyperthyroidism and ophthalmopathy. Study-wide points: The model made its ophthalmopathy prediction, and onset followed a median approximately 6 months later. A model built on 13 V-J features separated ophthalmopathy from stable hyperthyroidism. Within blood appeared most thyroid clonotypes that had expanded above 0.001.

Investigators excluded patients with uncontrolled infection, other autoimmune disease, pregnancy or lactation. The sequence derives from a man aged 18 to 30 with Graves' ophthalmopathy. Sequencing was carried out using blood. This sequence joins TRBV5-1 and TRBJ1-2, with D maybe TRBD1 (5 bases). CDR3 sequence: CASSTGTVQGYGYTF. In nucleotides, the CDR3 is TGCGCCAGCAGCACTGGGACGGTTCAAGGGTATGGCTACACCTTC.